This TCR beta chain comes out of a study of T cell repertoires in aging, cancer and after chemotherapy. Study observations and caveats: No conclusions about immunological memory after chemotherapy can be drawn from the repertoire data. Median generation probability rose over the chemotherapy interval in each cancer cohort, suggesting rebound thymic output. In cancer patients, declining TCR diversity with age involved lost richness and lost evenness.

TCR beta rearrangements were amplified from peripheral blood genomic DNA. The CDR3 runs 13 residues. Trimming at V came to 9 bases and at J to 6 bases, leaving 7 bases not matched to a gene. Germline CDR1 reads SGHAT; CDR2 reads FQNNGV. Multiplex touch-down PCR with TRB-A/B primers amplified rearranged V-D-J TRB sequences. TCRdb reprocessed the multiplex PCR reads with MiXCR, giving one entry per CDR3 protein. The repertoire holds about 2,500 distinct CDR3 sequences, approximately 25% seen once, with roughly 5.2% in the top ten. Details on this clonotype: Its antigen remains unidentified.

Material: blood. The V and J genes are TRBV11-2 and TRBJ2-1, with 8 bases aligning to TRBD2. This TCR was sampled from a human donor in good health. CDR3 bases: TGTGCCAGTCGAGGGGCGGGGGGCAATGAGCAGTTCTTC. Residues: CASRGAGGNEQFF.